Listed below are T cell receptor beta chains from one sample, sequenced in a study of PD-1 blockade in classical Hodgkin lymphoma. Here immunoSEQ multiplex PCR was the method, and the copy in TCRdb shows in-frame clones only, minus some. The data show about 15,000 clones, 84% seen once. The sample consisted of peripheral blood mononuclear cells (PBMCs), taken at baseline. These receptors were collected from a human donor with classical Hodgkin lymphoma. Each CDR3 is given with its conserved first and last residue. Fields, in order: D gene, V gene, clone size, CDR3 length, J gene, CDR3 protein, CDR3 DNA. D genes are given only for firm matches. Clone size, where shown, is once, few, many, or a class for clones that have expanded.

D gene: .; V gene: TRBV2; clone size: .; CDR3 length: 14; J gene: TRBJ1-5; CDR3 protein: CASSEGREAQPQHF; CDR3 DNA: TGTGCCAGCAGCGAAGGCAGGGAGGCTCAGCCCCAGCATTTT
D gene: .; V gene: TRBV13; clone size: .; CDR3 length: 18; J gene: TRBJ2-4; CDR3 protein: CASSLMIQGGGTKNIQYF; CDR3 DNA: TGTGCCAGCAGCTTGATGATACAGGGCGGTGGCACCAAAAACATTCAGTACTTC
D gene: .; V gene: TRBV7-8; clone size: .; CDR3 length: 13; J gene: TRBJ1-1; CDR3 protein: CASSLQVRSEAFF; CDR3 DNA: TGTGCCAGCAGCTTACAGGTTAGGTCTGAAGCTTTCTTT
D gene: .; V gene: TRBV30; clone size: .; CDR3 length: 13; J gene: TRBJ2-7; CDR3 protein: CAWHRGTDYEQYF; CDR3 DNA: TGTGCCTGGCACCGGGGGACAGACTACGAGCAGTACTTC
D gene: TRBD2; V gene: TRBV18; clone size: .; CDR3 length: 14; J gene: TRBJ2-1; CDR3 protein: CASVPGLAGSEQFF; CDR3 DNA: TGTGCCAGCGTTCCCGGACTAGCGGGTTCTGAGCAGTTCTTC
D gene: TRBD1; V gene: TRBV28; clone size: .; CDR3 length: 18; J gene: TRBJ2-5; CDR3 protein: CASSLGTGVSRVQETQYF; CDR3 DNA: TGTGCCAGCAGTTTAGGGACAGGGGTTTCCAGGGTCCAAGAGACCCAGTACTTC
D gene: .; V gene: TRBV2; clone size: .; CDR3 length: 12; J gene: TRBJ2-1; CDR3 protein: CASSLRGREQFF; CDR3 DNA: TGTGCCAGCAGCCTAAGGGGCCGTGAGCAGTTCTTC
D gene: .; V gene: TRBV5-6; clone size: .; CDR3 length: 11; J gene: TRBJ2-1; CDR3 protein: CASSQYNEQFF; CDR3 DNA: TGTGCCAGCAGCCAATACAATGAGCAGTTCTTC
D gene: .; V gene: TRBV4-1; clone size: few; CDR3 length: 17; J gene: TRBJ1-6; CDR3 protein: CASSLTAEESYNSPLHF; CDR3 DNA: TGCGCCAGCAGCCTCACTGCGGAAGAATCCTATAATTCACCCCTCCACTTT
D gene: TRBD1; V gene: TRBV19; clone size: once; CDR3 length: 16; J gene: TRBJ2-3; CDR3 protein: CASSHPHRGPTDTQYF; CDR3 DNA: TGTGCCAGTAGCCACCCCCACAGGGGGCCCACAGATACGCAGTATTTT
D gene: .; V gene: TRBV4-3; clone size: .; CDR3 length: 16; J gene: TRBJ1-2; CDR3 protein: CASSQGSRQQNYGYTF; CDR3 DNA: TGCGCCAGCAGCCAAGGATCCAGACAGCAAAACTATGGCTACACCTTC
D gene: .; V gene: TRBV30; clone size: .; CDR3 length: 14; J gene: TRBJ2-7; CDR3 protein: CAWSNGGLSYEQYF; CDR3 DNA: TGTGCCTGGAGTAACGGGGGGCTCTCCTACGAGCAGTACTTC
D gene: TRBD2; V gene: TRBV7-2; clone size: once; CDR3 length: 15; J gene: TRBJ2-1; CDR3 protein: CASTLVTSDWDEQFF; CDR3 DNA: TGTGCCAGCACCTTGGTGACTAGCGATTGGGATGAGCAGTTCTTC
D gene: .; V gene: TRBV6-1; clone size: .; CDR3 length: 15; J gene: TRBJ1-5; CDR3 protein: CASRTGPPQNQPQHF; CDR3 DNA: TGTGCCAGCAGAACCGGGCCCCCGCAGAATCAGCCCCAGCATTTT
D gene: TRBD2; V gene: TRBV9; clone size: .; CDR3 length: 16; J gene: TRBJ2-1; CDR3 protein: CASSVGPSGSGNEQFF; CDR3 DNA: TGTGCCAGCAGCGTAGGGCCTAGCGGGAGTGGCAATGAGCAGTTCTTC
D gene: .; V gene: TRBV5-1; clone size: .; CDR3 length: 15; J gene: TRBJ2-3; CDR3 protein: CASSSRGRITDTQYF; CDR3 DNA: TGCGCCAGCAGCAGCAGGGGCAGGATCACAGATACGCAGTATTTT
D gene: .; V gene: TRBV10-1; clone size: .; CDR3 length: 14; J gene: TRBJ2-2; CDR3 protein: CASSVQGDAGELFF; CDR3 DNA: TGCGCCAGCAGTGTCCAGGGCGATGCCGGGGAGCTGTTTTTT
D gene: TRBD1; V gene: TRBV11-3; clone size: .; CDR3 length: 14; J gene: TRBJ2-4; CDR3 protein: CASSLTGVHSIQYF; CDR3 DNA: TGTGCCAGCAGCTTGACAGGGGTTCATAGCATTCAGTACTTC
D gene: .; V gene: TRBV11-2; clone size: few; CDR3 length: 12; J gene: TRBJ1-2; CDR3 protein: CASSLGGYGYTF; CDR3 DNA: TGTGCCAGCAGCTTGGGGGGGTATGGCTACACCTTC
D gene: TRBD1; V gene: TRBV29-1; clone size: .; CDR3 length: 12; J gene: TRBJ2-3; CDR3 protein: CSVETGADTQYF; CDR3 DNA: TGCAGCGTAGAGACAGGGGCAGATACGCAGTATTTT
D gene: TRBD1; V gene: TRBV7-6; clone size: .; CDR3 length: 19; J gene: TRBJ1-1; CDR3 protein: CASSLGPGGRGRFATEAFF; CDR3 DNA: TGTGCCAGCAGCTTAGGGCCGGGGGGCAGGGGGCGTTTCGCCACTGAAGCTTTCTTT
D gene: TRBD2; V gene: TRBV28; clone size: .; CDR3 length: 16; J gene: TRBJ2-2; CDR3 protein: CASRPLAGGSTGELFF; CDR3 DNA: TGTGCCAGCAGACCTTTAGCGGGAGGTAGCACCGGGGAGCTGTTTTTT
D gene: .; V gene: TRBV21-1; clone size: .; CDR3 length: 15; J gene: TRBJ2-3; CDR3 protein: CASGMTRGATDTQYF; CDR3 DNA: TGTGCCAGCGGCATGACCAGGGGCGCCACAGATACGCAGTATTTT